The T cell receptor (beta chain) described here comes from a study of T-cell memory formation after mild COVID-19. About the study: Largely, TCR clusters stayed within a single donor.

This clonotype occurred a few times. Its specificity is not known. The CDR3 loop spans 13 amino acids. J lost 7 bases, V lost 5 bases, and 5 bases had no gene match. Germline V gene lookup returns CDR1 SGHAT and CDR2 FQNNGV. Study observations and caveats: Mainly in CM and EM were contracting CD4+ clones; CD8+ were in EMRA.

5'RACE primed from the constant segment yielded TCR alpha and TCR beta cDNA libraries bearing sample barcodes and UMIs. TCRdb called the 5' RACE reads again in MiXCR, with one record for every CDR3 protein. The table includes around 340,000 distinct CDR3 sequences, approximately 15% detected once. The specimen sequenced was PBMCs or a T cell subset sorted from them (not recorded which). V and J are TRBV11-2 and TRBJ2-1; TRBD2 matches 7 bases. The TCR comes from a man younger than 35 who had mild COVID-19 (a few samples of this study predate the infection). Cell type and time point are not known. The CDR3 here is CASSLYGGNEQFF. Here the CDR3 DNA reads TGTGCCAGCAGCCTATACGGGGGGAATGAGCAGTTCTTC.